This T cell receptor beta chain was profiled in a study of blood T cell repertoires in COVID-19. Study context: COVID-19 samples collected from the United States, Italy and Spain covered acute and convalescent phases. T cells, B-cell-depleted T cells, or PBMCs supplied cDNA or gDNA.

Under the authors' procedure: Using reference gene primer amplification, nucleated cell counts were estimated. Method: immunoSEQ multiplex PCR; TCRdb's copy keeps in-frame clones and lacks some. Clone size and V and J calls were adopted from that table, with D and trimming inferred from the DNA. The table records about 150,000 clones, over 70% of them present only once. A single count supports this clone. The germline CDR1 and CDR2 sequences are MRHNA and SNTAGT. The CDR3 extends over 16 amino acids. The trim removed 5 bases at V and 0 bases at J, leaving 9 bases unmatched. This TCR came from an elderly man with acute or convalescent COVID-19. The material sequenced was peripheral blood. The chain recombines TRBV6-4 with TRBJ2-7; TRBD1 aligns across 8 bases. In nucleotides, the CDR3 is TGTGCCAGCAGTAAAACAGGGGGATCCGACTCCTACGAGCAGTACTTC. Translating gives CASSKTGGSDSYEQYF.